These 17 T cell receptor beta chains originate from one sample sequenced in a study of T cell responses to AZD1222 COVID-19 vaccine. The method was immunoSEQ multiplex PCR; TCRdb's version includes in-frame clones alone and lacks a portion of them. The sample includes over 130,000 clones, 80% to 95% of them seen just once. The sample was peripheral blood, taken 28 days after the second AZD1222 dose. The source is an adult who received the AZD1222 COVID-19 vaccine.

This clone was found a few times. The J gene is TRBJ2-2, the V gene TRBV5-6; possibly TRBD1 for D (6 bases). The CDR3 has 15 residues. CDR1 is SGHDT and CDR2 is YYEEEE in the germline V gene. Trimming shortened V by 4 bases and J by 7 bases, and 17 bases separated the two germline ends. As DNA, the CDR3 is TGTGCCAGCAGCCCCAACCACAGGGCGGGCGGGGAGCTGTTTTTT. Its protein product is CASSPNHRAGGELFF.

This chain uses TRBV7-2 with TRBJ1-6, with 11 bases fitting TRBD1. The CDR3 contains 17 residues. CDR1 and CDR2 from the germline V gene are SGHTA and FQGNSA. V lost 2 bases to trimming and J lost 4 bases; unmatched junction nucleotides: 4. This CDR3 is CASSLIGQGAYNSPLHF. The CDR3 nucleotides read TGTGCCAGCAGCTTAATCGGACAGGGGGCTTATAATTCACCCCTCCACTTT. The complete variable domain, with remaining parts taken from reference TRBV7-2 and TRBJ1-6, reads GAGVSQSPSNKVTEKGKDVELRCDPISGHTALYWYRQSLGQGLEFLIYFQGNSAPDKSGLPSDRFSAERTGGSVSTLTIQRTQQEDSAVYLCASSLIGQGAYNSPLHFGNGTRLTVT.

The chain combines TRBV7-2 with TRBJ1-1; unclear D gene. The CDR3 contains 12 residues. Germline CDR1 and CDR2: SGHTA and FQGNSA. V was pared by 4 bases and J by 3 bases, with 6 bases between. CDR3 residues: CASSSPYTEAFF. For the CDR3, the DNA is TGTGCCAGCAGCTCCCCTTACACTGAAGCTTTCTTT.

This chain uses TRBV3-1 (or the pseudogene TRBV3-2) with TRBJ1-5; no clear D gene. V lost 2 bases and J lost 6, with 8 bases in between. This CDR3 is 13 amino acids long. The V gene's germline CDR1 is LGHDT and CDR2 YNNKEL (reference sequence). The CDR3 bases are TGTGCCAGCAGCCAAACGCTCGCTCAGCCCCAGCATTTT. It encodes CASSQTLAQPQHF.

CDR3 in amino acids: CASSLVGETQYF. The CDR3 DNA reads TGTGCCAGCAGCTTGGTCGGGGAGACCCAGTACTTC. The chain employs TRBV5-4 and TRBJ2-5; no firm D call. The CDR3 is made up of 12 amino acids. Germline V gives CDR1 SGHNT, CDR2 YYREEE (reference sequence). Trimming took off 0 bases at V and 5 bases at J, with 5 bases between the two ends.

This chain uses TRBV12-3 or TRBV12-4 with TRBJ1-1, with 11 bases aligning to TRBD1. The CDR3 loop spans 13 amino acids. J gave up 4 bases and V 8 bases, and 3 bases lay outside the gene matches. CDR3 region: CASVGQGGTEAFF. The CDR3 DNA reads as TGTGCCAGCGTGGGACAGGGGGGCACTGAAGCTTTCTTT.

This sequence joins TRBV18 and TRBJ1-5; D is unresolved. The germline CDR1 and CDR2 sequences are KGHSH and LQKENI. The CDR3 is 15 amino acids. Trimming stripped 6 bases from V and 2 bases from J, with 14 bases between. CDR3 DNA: TGTGCCAGCTCGGAGGGTTTGACCGGCAATCAGCCCCAGCATTTT. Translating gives CASSEGLTGNQPQHF.

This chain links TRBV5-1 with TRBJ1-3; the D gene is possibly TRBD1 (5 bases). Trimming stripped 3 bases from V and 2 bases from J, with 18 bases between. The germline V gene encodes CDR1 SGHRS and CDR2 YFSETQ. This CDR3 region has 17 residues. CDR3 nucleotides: TGCGCCAGCAGCTACAATCAGGGTACCGACCCTGGAAACACCATATATTTT. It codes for CASSYNQGTDPGNTIYF. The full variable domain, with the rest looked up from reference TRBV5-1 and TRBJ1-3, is KAGVTQTPRYLIKTRGQQVTLSCSPISGHRSVSWYQQTPGQGLQFLFEYFSETQRNKGNFPGRFSGRQFSNSRSEMNVSTLELGDSALYLCASSYNQGTDPGNTIYFGEGSWLTVV.

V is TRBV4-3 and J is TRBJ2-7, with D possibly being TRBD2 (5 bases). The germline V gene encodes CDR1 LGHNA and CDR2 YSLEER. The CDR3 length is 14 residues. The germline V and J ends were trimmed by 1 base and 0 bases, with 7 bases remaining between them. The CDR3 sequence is CASSQGRVSYEQYF. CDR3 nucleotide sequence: TGCGCCAGCAGCCAAGGGCGGGTCTCCTACGAGCAGTACTTC.

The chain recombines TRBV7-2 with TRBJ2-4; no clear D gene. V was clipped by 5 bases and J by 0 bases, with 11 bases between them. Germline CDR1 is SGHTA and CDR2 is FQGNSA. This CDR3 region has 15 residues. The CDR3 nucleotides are TGTGCCAGCAGCCAAATTTGGGGAGCCAAAAACATTCAGTACTTC. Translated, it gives CASSQIWGAKNIQYF.

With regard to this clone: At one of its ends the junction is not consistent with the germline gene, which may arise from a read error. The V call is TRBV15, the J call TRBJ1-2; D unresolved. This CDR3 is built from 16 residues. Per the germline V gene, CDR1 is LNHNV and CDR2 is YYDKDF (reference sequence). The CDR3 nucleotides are TGTGCCACCAGTAGAGATCGAAAAGGACGTAACTATGGCTACACCTTC. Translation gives CATSRDRKGRNYGYTF.

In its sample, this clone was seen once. CDR3 coding DNA: TGTGCCAGTAGTATCAGGGACGACAGGCGGCGGACTGAAGCTTTCTTT. The encoded protein is CASSIRDDRRRTEAFF. The chain employs TRBV19 and TRBJ1-1, with D possibly matching TRBD1 (6 bases). Germline V CDR1 and CDR2: LNHDA, SQIVND (reference sequence). The CDR3 totals 16 residues. V was clipped by 3 bases and J by 5 bases, with 19 bases between them.

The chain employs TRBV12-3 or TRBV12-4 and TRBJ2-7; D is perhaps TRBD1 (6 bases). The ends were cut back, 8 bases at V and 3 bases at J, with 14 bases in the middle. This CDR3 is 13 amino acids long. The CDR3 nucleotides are TGTGCCAGCGGGGGCGGAGAGTTCTACGAGCAGTACTTC. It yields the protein CASGGGEFYEQYF.

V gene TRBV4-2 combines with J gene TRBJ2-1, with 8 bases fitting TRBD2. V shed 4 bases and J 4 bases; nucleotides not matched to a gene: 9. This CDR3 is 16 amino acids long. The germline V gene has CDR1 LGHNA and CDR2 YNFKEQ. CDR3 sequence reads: CASSPEGGGTYNEQFF. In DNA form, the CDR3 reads TGTGCCAGCAGCCCCGAGGGCGGGGGGACATACAATGAGCAGTTCTTC.

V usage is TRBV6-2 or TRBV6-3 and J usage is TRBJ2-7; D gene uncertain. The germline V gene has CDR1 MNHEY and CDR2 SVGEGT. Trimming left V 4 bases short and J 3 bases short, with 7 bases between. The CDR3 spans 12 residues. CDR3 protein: CASSSQRYEQYF. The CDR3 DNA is TGTGCCAGCAGTTCCCAGCGCTACGAGCAGTACTTC.

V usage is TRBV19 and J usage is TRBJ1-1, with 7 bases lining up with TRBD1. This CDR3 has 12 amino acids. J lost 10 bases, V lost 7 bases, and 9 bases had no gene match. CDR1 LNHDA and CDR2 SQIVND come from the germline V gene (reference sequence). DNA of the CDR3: TGTGCCAGTAAAGGGGGCGCGCAGGCAGCTTTCTTT. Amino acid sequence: CASKGGAQAAFF.

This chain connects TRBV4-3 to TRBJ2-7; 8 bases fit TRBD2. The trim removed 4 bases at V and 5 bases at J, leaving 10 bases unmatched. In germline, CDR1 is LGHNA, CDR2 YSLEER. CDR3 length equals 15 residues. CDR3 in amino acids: CASSPNGRGVDEQYF. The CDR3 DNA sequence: TGCGCCAGCAGCCCGAACGGGAGGGGGGTAGACGAGCAGTACTTC.